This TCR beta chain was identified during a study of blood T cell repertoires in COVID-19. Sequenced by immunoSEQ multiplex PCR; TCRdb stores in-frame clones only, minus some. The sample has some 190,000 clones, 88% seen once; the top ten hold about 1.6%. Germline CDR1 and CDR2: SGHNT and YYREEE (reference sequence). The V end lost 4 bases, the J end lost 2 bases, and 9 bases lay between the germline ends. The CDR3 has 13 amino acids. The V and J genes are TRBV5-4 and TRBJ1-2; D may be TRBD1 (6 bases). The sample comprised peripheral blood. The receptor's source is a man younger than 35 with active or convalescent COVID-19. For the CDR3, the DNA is TGTGCCAGCAGCCCACAGGGAAACTATGGCTACACCTTC. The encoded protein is CASSPQGNYGYTF.